This is a list of T cell receptor beta chains from one sample in a study of monozygotic twins with inflammatory bowel disease. Following a re-call of the 5' RACE reads, TCRdb has one entry per CDR3 protein and lacks DNA. Recorded for this sample: around 380,000 distinct CDR3 sequences. Sequencing used blood. These receptors were taken from a human donor with ulcerative colitis or Crohn's disease, or a healthy co-twin of an affected twin (not recorded which). The CDR3 runs from the conserved cysteine through the conserved F or W.

CDR3aa	j_gene	v_gene
CASSLVTAGTEAFF	TRBJ1-1	TRBV5-1
CSGGQGGSNYGYTF	TRBJ1-2	TRBV20-1
CASSMSQLDGKETQYF	TRBJ2-5	TRBV19
CASSSPGPLNTEAFF	TRBJ1-1	TRBV28
CASSPSRTGGELFF	TRBJ2-2	TRBV18
CASSEVDRGRGGQFF	TRBJ2-1	TRBV6-1
CASSQGRLAVNTGELFF	TRBJ2-2	TRBV4-1
CSVVDNRYGYTF	TRBJ1-2	TRBV20-1
CASSGQPLNTEAFF	TRBJ1-1	TRBV12-3/TRBV12-4
CASRSGLADYNVQFF	TRBJ2-1	TRBV5-1
CASSPDPTVGGYTF	TRBJ1-2	TRBV5-1
CSGSTGPDNEQFF	TRBJ2-1	TRBV29-1
CATSTGGGFGETQYF	TRBJ2-5	TRBV15
CASSESLDDLSYGYTF	TRBJ1-2	TRBV10-2
CASSYGGRWDF	TRBJ2-7	TRBV6-6
CASRLRQGAYEQYF	TRBJ2-7	TRBV28
CASSSRDRKQSEETQYF	TRBJ2-5	TRBV7-6
CASRERGASSNEQFF	TRBJ2-1	TRBV6-1
CASSPHRLAGGTQYF	TRBJ2-3	TRBV27
CASRPGLAGPDTQYF	TRBJ2-3	TRBV12-3/TRBV12-4
CASSVEDWRRGYEQLF	TRBJ2-1	TRBV6-4
CRGQGAASTDTQYF	TRBJ2-3	TRBV20-1
CASSLVSGSGNQPQHF	TRBJ1-5	TRBV11-2
CASSFQGVFGELFF	TRBJ2-2	TRBV5-1
CASSFLGQGWGQPQHF	TRBJ1-5	TRBV7-2
CASSPWDPRSAYNEQFF	TRBJ2-1	TRBV18
CASWLAGSETQYF	TRBJ2-5	TRBV6-5
CASSSPGLAGEQYF	TRBJ2-7	TRBV7-2
CASSYTTGTYEQYF	TRBJ2-7	TRBV6-2/TRBV6-3
CASRILGGFQPQHF	TRBJ1-5	TRBV28
CASSYSGLLPPTDTQYF	TRBJ2-3	TRBV6-5
CSAPSVSGANVLTF	TRBJ2-6	TRBV20-1
CASSFEDLSYEQYF	TRBJ2-7	TRBV5-5
CASRGTTNEKLFF	TRBJ1-4	TRBV6-2/TRBV6-3
CASSSSLGGGGNEQFF	TRBJ2-1	TRBV7-7
CASSMTASTNEKLFF	TRBJ1-4	TRBV18
CASSLWAGSTDTQYF	TRBJ2-3	TRBV7-9
CASSSSGQGRAEQYF	TRBJ2-7	TRBV7-9
CSASSLDDYGYTF	TRBJ1-2	TRBV20-1
CASSLWSGREEQYF	TRBJ2-7	TRBV27
CASSRSPLGQRETQYF	TRBJ2-5	TRBV5-1
CASSQRAEQYF	TRBJ2-3	TRBV3-1